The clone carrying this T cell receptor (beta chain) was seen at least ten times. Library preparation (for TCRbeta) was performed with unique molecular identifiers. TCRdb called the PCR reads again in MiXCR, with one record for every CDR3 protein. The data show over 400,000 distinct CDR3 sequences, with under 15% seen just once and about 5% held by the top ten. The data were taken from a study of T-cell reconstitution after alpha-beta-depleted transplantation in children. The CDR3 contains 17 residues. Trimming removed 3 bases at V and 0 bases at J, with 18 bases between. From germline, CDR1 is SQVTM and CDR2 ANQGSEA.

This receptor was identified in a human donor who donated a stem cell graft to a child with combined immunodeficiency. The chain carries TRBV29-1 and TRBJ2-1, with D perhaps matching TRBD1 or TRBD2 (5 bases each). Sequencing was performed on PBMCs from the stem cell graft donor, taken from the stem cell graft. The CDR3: CSVDRTGPLGSYNEQFF. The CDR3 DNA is TGCAGCGTTGACAGAACGGGACCGCTCGGCTCCTACAATGAGCAGTTCTTC.